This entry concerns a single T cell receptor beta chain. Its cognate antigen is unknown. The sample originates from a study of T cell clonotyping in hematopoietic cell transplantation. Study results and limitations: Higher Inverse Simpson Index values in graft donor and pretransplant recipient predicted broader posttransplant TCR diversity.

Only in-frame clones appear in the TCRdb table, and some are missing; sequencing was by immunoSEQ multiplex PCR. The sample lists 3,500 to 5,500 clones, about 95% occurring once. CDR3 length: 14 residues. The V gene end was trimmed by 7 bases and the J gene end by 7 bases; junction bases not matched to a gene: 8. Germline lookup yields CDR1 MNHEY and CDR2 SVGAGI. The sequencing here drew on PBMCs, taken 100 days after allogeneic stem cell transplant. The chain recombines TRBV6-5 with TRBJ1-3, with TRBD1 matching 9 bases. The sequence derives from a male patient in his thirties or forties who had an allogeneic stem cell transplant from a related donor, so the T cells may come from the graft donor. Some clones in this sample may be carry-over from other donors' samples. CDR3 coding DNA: TGTGCCAGCAAATTCGACAGGGGGGTGAACACCATATATTTT. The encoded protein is CASKFDRGVNTIYF.